A single sample is the source of the 8 T cell receptor beta chains below, sequenced in a study. TCRdb used MiXCR to reprocess the reads, holding one entry per CDR3 protein. Of 1,500 or so distinct CDR3 sequences listed, roughly a fifth are singletons. The specimen sequenced was CD8+ T cells (not recorded whether cultured). The receptors stem from a female donor.

Only a few counts were recorded for this clonotype. The rearrangement uses TRBV27 and TRBJ1-5; D unresolved. CDR1 and CDR2 (germline): MNHEY, SMNVEV (reference sequence). Trimming took off 6 bases at V and 0 bases at J, with 9 bases between the two ends. CDR3 length equals 14 residues. The CDR3 bases are TGTGCCAGCAGGATGGGGTTTAGCAATCAGCCCCAGCATTTT. Its translation: CASRMGFSNQPQHF.

Sample share makes this clonotype medium-sized. The chain employs TRBV15 and TRBJ2-1; TRBD1 or TRBD2 may be the D gene (5 bases each). With 5 bases removed from V and 12 bases from J, the gap between germline ends came to 11 bases. Germline values: CDR1 LNHNV, CDR2 YYDKDF (reference sequence). There are 11 residues in the CDR3. This CDR3 reads CATSFRGVQFF. The CDR3 coding sequence is TGTGCCACCAGCTTTCGAGGGGTGCAGTTCTTC.

This clonotype is medium-sized. V is TRBV9 and J is TRBJ1-1; 10 bases align to TRBD1. The V gene's germline CDR1 is SGDLS and CDR2 YYNGEE. Trimming removed 4 bases from V and 7 bases from J; junction bases left unmatched: 10. The CDR3 runs to 15 residues. The CDR3 protein is CASSLSTGQGGEAFF. DNA for the CDR3: TGTGCCAGCAGCCTTTCGACTGGACAGGGGGGTGAAGCTTTCTTT.

Turning to this clonotype: Its ends do not fully match the called genes, so a read error is possible. The V call is TRBV20-1, the J call TRBJ2-3, with a tentative D call TRBD2 (6 bases). Germline-derived CDR1 and CDR2 are DFQATT and SNEGSKA (reference sequence). This CDR3 is built from 14 residues. The CDR3, as DNA: TGCAGTGTAGGGACGGGGGATAGCACAGATGCGCAGTATTTT. This codes for CSVGTGDSTDAQYF.

Sample share makes this clonotype medium-sized (0.01 to 0.1%). The rearrangement uses TRBV5-1 and TRBJ2-1; TRBD1 might be the D (6 bases). CDR1 and CDR2 from the germline V gene are SGHRS and YFSETQ. The CDR3 consists of 14 residues. V lost 1 base and J 8 bases, leaving 13 bases between the germline ends. CDR3 residues: CASSLKTGFDEQFF. The CDR3 bases are TGCGCCAGCAGCTTGAAGACAGGATTTGATGAGCAGTTCTTC.

Comment on this clonotype: A read error is possible here, since a much larger clone lies one base away. J is TRBJ2-3 and V is TRBV6-4; tentative D call: TRBD1 (7 bases). The CDR3 has 15 amino acids. Trimming removed 2 bases at V and 5 bases at J, with 14 bases between. Germline CDR1 reads MRHNA; CDR2 reads SNTAGT. Here the CDR3 reads CASSDGQEGQDTQYF. The CDR3 bases are TGTGCCAGCAGTGACGGACAGGAGGGACAAGATACGCAGTATTTT.

By sample fraction, this clonotype is medium-sized. The genes are TRBV15 and TRBJ2-3, with 8 bases aligning to TRBD1. V trimming: 5 bases; J trimming: 2 bases; junction bases outside the gene matches: 6. CDR3 size: 15 residues. Germline V gene data show CDR1 as LNHNV and CDR2 as YYDKDF (reference sequence). The chain's CDR3 is CATSPTGVNTDTQYF. CDR3 nucleotides: TGTGCCACCAGCCCGACAGGGGTGAACACAGATACGCAGTATTTT.

This clonotype appeared a few times. It may be a read error: a sequence one base away is much more abundant. This chain connects TRBV5-5 to TRBJ1-6; the D is unclear. This CDR3 comprises 15 residues. The germline V gene has CDR1 SGHKS and CDR2 YYEKEE (reference sequence). For the CDR3, the DNA is TGTGCCAACAGCTTCTCGTTCAGGATGAATTCACCCCTCCACTTT. The encoded protein is CANSFSFRMNSPLHF.